Sequencing of this T cell receptor beta chain was carried out in a study of OX40 agonist ivuxolimab in advanced cancers. Whole-study context: It was permissible to have had prior anti-PD-1, anti-PD-L1 or anti-CTLA-4 therapy, and around 40% had some.

V lost 7 bases and J lost 0, with 10 bases in between. Germline V gene lookup returns CDR1 SQVTM and CDR2 ANQGSEA. The CDR3 is made up of 13 amino acids. Method: immunoSEQ multiplex PCR; TCRdb's copy keeps in-frame clones and lacks some. Of about 61,000 clones in the sample, about 90% are singletons; the top ten hold approximately 2%. Sequencing used CD4+ or CD8+ T cells sorted from blood, obtained in a trial of the OX40 agonist ivuxolimab. This chain uses TRBV29-1 with TRBJ1-3, with D tentatively TRBD1 (5 bases). The clonotype was recovered from an adult with an advanced solid tumor such as melanoma, head and neck, liver or kidney cancer. CDR3 region: CSADSNSGNTIYF. CDR3 coding DNA: TGCAGCGCTGACAGTAACTCTGGAAACACCATATATTTT.